The count of the clone carrying this T cell receptor (beta chain) is one. Generated by immunoSEQ multiplex PCR, the TCRdb table keeps only in-frame clones and is missing some. The top ten clones hold 3% of a sample with approximately 220,000 clones, around nine tenths of them seen once. Deletions cut 6 bases from V and 1 base from J, with 15 bases between. CDR3 size: 15 residues. Germline loops: CDR1 SNHLY, CDR2 FYNNEI. This entry belongs to a study of blood T cell repertoires in COVID-19. Overall study: In each case, the material was cDNA or gDNA derived from T cells, B-cell-depleted T cells, or PBMCs.

This receptor was obtained from a man aged 60-69 years with acute or convalescent COVID-19. V gene TRBV2 combines with J gene TRBJ1-1; the D gene is possibly TRBD1 (5 bases). The sequenced material came from peripheral blood. The CDR3 bases are TGTGCCAGCAGGAGCTTCCAGGGTACGAACACTGAAGCTTTCTTT. Amino acids: CASRSFQGTNTEAFF.